Described below is a single TCR beta chain sequence and its context. Per the original data handling: Quantification of nucleated cells was approximated via reference gene primer amplification. Libraries were prepared by immunoSEQ multiplex PCR; TCRdb keeps only in-frame clonotypes and omits some of them. That table supplies the V and J calls and clone size; D and trimming were determined from the DNA. The table records 150,000 to 200,000 clones, roughly 89% of them present only once. CDR3 size: 11 residues. V was pared by 5 bases and J by 13 bases, with 12 bases between. The sample belongs to a study of blood T cell repertoires in COVID-19.

The sequenced sample consisted of peripheral blood. The TCR comes from a woman between 18 and 29 years old who had recovered from COVID-19. This sequence joins TRBV12-3 or TRBV12-4 and TRBJ1-5, with a tentative D call TRBD1 (6 bases). As DNA, the CDR3 is TGTGCCAGCAGTCCAGGACAGCTACAGCATTTT. Its translation: CASSPGQLQHF.